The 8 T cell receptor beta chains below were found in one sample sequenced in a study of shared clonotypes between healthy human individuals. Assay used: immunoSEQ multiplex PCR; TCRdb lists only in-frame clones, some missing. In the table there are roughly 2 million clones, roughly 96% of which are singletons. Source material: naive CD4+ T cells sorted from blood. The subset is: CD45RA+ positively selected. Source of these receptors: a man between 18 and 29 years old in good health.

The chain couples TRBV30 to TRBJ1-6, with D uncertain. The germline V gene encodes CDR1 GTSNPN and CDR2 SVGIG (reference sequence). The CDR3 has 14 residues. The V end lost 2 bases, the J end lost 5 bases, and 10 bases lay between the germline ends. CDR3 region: CAWSSGANNSPLHF. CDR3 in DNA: TGTGCCTGGAGTTCCGGTGCAAATAATTCACCCCTCCACTTT.

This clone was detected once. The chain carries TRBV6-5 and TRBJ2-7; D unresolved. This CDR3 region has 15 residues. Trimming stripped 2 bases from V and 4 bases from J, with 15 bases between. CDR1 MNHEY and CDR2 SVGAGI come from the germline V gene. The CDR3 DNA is TGTGCCAGCAGTTACCAGCGAACAGATCCTTACGAGCAGTACTTC. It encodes CASSYQRTDPYEQYF.

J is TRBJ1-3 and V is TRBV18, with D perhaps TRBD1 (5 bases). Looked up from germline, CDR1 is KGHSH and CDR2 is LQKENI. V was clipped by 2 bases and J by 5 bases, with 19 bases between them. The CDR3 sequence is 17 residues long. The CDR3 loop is CASSPKTLSGGRNTIYF. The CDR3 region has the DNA TGTGCCAGCTCACCAAAGACTCTATCCGGGGGTCGAAACACCATATATTTT.

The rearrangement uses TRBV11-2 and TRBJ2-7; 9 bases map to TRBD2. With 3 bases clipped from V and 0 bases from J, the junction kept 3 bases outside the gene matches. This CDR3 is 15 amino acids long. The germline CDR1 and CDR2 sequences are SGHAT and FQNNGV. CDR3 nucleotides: TGTGCCAGCAGCTTTAGACTAGCGGACTCCTACGAGCAGTACTTC. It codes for CASSFRLADSYEQYF.

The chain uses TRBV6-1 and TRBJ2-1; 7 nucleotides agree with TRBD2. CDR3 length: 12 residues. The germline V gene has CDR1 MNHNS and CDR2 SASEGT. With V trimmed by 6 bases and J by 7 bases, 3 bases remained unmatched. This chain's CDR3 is CASRPAGNEQFF. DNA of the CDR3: TGTGCCAGCAGACCAGCGGGGAATGAGCAGTTCTTC.

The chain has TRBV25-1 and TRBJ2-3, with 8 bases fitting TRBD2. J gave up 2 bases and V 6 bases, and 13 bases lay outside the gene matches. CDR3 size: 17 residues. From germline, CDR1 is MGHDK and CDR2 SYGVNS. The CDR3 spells CASSDGTSGPYTDTQYF. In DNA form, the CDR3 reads TGTGCCAGCAGCGACGGGACTAGTGGCCCCTACACAGATACGCAGTATTTT.

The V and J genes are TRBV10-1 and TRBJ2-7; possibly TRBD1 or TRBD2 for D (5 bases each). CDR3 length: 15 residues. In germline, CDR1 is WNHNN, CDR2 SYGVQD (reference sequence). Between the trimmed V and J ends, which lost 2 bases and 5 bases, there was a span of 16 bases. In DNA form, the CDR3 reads TGCGCCAGCAGTGAGGCCCACCTGGGGGTCAACGAGCAGTACTTC. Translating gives CASSEAHLGVNEQYF.

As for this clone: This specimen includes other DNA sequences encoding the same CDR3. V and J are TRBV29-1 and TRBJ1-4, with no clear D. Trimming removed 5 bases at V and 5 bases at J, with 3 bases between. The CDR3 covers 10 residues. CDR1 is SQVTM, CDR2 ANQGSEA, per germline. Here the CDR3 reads CSVLNEKLFF. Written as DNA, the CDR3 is TGCAGCGTTTTGAATGAAAAACTGTTTTTT.